This T cell receptor beta chain was profiled in a study of T cells in Graves' hyperthyroidism and ophthalmopathy (dated by TCRdb to between 2018 and 2021). Study-level background: To identify distinguishing TCR V-J signatures, a discovery cohort of 100 or so patients was used, comprising 43 with Graves' ophthalmopathy and approximately 57 with stable Graves' hyperthyroidism. In addition, the study compared T-cell repertoires in thyroid tissue and in blood from several Graves' hyperthyroidism patients. The paper reports TCR Vbeta CDR3 sequencing of approximately 140 peripheral blood samples: 43 ophthalmopathy, fewer than 80 hyperthyroidism and 17 progressor patients. The roughly 91 discovery patients were randomly divided into training and test sets at a 7:3 ratio. After sampling, hyperthyroidism patients received methimazole starting at 30 mg daily, and ophthalmopathy patients received high-dose intravenous methylprednisolone. Prospective prediction of ophthalmopathy was tested in an independent validation cohort consisting of some 19 hyperthyroidism patients and around 17 patients who later progressed to ophthalmopathy. Study-level results and caveats: Most expanded thyroid clonotypes (frequency above 0.001) were also detected in blood, suggesting blood repertoires may reflect thyroid immune responses. A 13 V-J signature model separated ophthalmopathy from stable hyperthyroidism, with over 85% sensitivity and roughly 81% specificity in cross-validation and 80%/75% in testing. No statistical method was used to set the sample size in advance, and investigators knew the group allocation. In validation, progression to ophthalmopathy was predicted by the model with nearly 71% sensitivity and roughly 76% specificity, a median of approximately 6.5 months before onset.

Amplification of TCR beta CDR3 regions was carried out from RNA transcripts. The TCR CDR3 was subjected to a first round of RT-PCR using the HTBI primer set and the Qiagen OneStep RT-PCR kit. Libraries were constructed in a second round of multiplex PCR, after which size selection and purification were performed. Paired-end sequencing of the libraries was performed with 100 bp reads on an Illumina HiSeq2000. The study's processing was this. Raw data were processed with SOAPnuke, discarding reads with adapters, uncalled bases, mean Phred below 15, or no exact constant-primer or identifier match. COPE v1.2.5 was used to merge the high-quality paired reads, and each unique nucleotide sequence was defined as a clonotype. Clonotypes were aligned to IMGT TRBV, TRBD and TRBJ reference segments using MiTCR v1.1. The analysis was restricted to V-J combinations with a frequency above 0.0001, which together covered approximately 99% of the repertoires. The TCS score was defined as F50 (clonal expansion) divided by E x V (chaos), with BLOSUM62-based TCRdist calculated between CDR3 peptides within each V-J. Welch's t-statistics and random forest reduced around 520 V-J features to about 13, which were used in a naive Bayes classifier (R e1071). The Morisita-Horn index was used to measure how similar the thyroid and blood repertoires were. TCRdb ran its own pipeline on the public reads, namely fastp trimming at Q25 and MiXCR clone calling, and kept in-frame beta chains. Rows are unified per CDR3 protein, each entry keeping the most common DNA and genes. TCRdb, rather than the study authors, made the V and J calls. The sample table records more than 550,000 distinct CDR3 sequences; just under 45% of these occur just once. Less than 9% of the sample goes to the ten largest clones.

Details on this clonotype: There is no known antigen for this receptor. No much larger clonotype is one base removed from it; base qualities were not supplied.

Any patient with an uncontrolled infection, another autoimmune disease, pregnancy or lactation was excluded. Clinical symptoms, serum thyroxine and TRAb, thyroid ultrasound, and orbital computed tomography formed the basis for the diagnoses. Trizol reagent was used to extract total RNA, and RNA quality was then checked on an Agilent 2100 Bioanalyzer. The material sequenced was peripheral blood or thyroid tissue (not recorded which). The source of this sequence is an adult man with Graves' disease, either hyperthyroidism or ophthalmopathy (not recorded which).

The bases read TGTGCCAGCAGCGTTGTCCGGGACAGCTACGAGCAGTACTTC. It codes for CASSVVRDSYEQYF. The rearrangement joined TRBV2 to TRBJ2-7; the central 7 bases match TRBD1. The germline V gene specifies SNHLY as CDR1 and FYNNEI as CDR2. The CDR3, from cysteine to phenylalanine, totals 14 residues. Only CDR3 DNA is held: 42 bases, read in frame from base 1. V has 6 bases trimmed and J has 3 bases trimmed; junction bases matching no gene number 8.